This T cell receptor beta chain was recovered during a study of blood T cell repertoires in COVID-19. The method was immunoSEQ multiplex PCR; TCRdb's version includes in-frame clones alone and lacks a portion of them. The data hold 130,000 or so clones, with about 83% observed a single time. Germline CDR1 is LGHDT and CDR2 is YNNKEL (reference sequence). The CDR3 runs to 15 residues. Trimming cost V 0 bases and J 12 bases; bases outside gene matches: 13. Material: peripheral blood. The source of this sequence is a woman in her forties or fifties with acute or convalescent COVID-19. V and J are TRBV3-1 (or the pseudogene TRBV3-2) and TRBJ1-2; 7 bases agree with TRBD1. CDR3 nucleotides: TGTGCCAGCAGCCAAGATCTCAACAGGGGCCAAAGAAACACCTTC. Encoded protein: CASSQDLNRGQRNTF.